This T cell receptor beta chain comes out of a study of a mutant IDH1 vaccine in newly diagnosed glioma. CDR1 is SGDLS, CDR2 YYNGEE, per germline. V trimming: 0 bases; J trimming: 5 bases; junction bases outside the gene matches: 8. The CDR3 loop spans 16 amino acids. Time point noted: week 47, end of study. Topical imiquimod was applied with each vaccine dose, which held 300 ug of mutant IDH1 20-mer peptide. The protocol was immunoSEQ multiplex PCR, while the TCRdb copy is restricted to in-frame clones and leaves out a portion. The sample lists about 46,000 clones; approximately 88% were seen once. Turning to this clone: Its antigen is as yet unknown.

The chain is built from TRBV9 and TRBJ2-7; 10 positions match TRBD2. The sample in question was PBMCs, obtained from a glioma patient whose treatment included an IDH1 peptide vaccine. The receptor comes from a woman aged 25 to 45 with glioma. Some clones in this sample may be carry-over from other donors' samples. The DNA for the CDR3 is TGTGCCAGCAGCGTAGGATGGTCTAGCGGGAGAAACGAGCAGTACTTC. Translating gives CASSVGWSSGRNEQYF. The whole variable domain, remainder taken from reference TRBV9 and TRBJ2-7, is DSGVTQTPKHLITATGQRVTLRCSPRSGDLSVYWYQQSLDQGLQFLIQYYNGEERAKGNILERFSAQQFPDLHSELNLSSLELGDSALYFCASSVGWSSGRNEQYFGPGTRLTVT.